The T cell receptor (beta chain) under discussion was sequenced for a study of cytomegalovirus exposure and HLA in healthy donors. Study-wide points: Among TCR sequences, most were rare, though some public TCRs appeared in many donors. From TCR beta sequences, most subjects' HLA-A and HLA-B alleles were reportedly predicted accurately. An analysis done earlier found most TCR beta V segments productive about 87% or about 30% of the time.

Primers included in the PCR were 60 Vbeta and 13 Jbeta primers. Under the authors' procedure: Tens of millions of unique TCR beta chains, roughly 11 million of them shared, were counted by a later analysis. The data were produced by immunoSEQ multiplex PCR, yet TCRdb's version contains in-frame clones alone and is incomplete. V, J and clone size reflect that table, while D and trimming were determined from the DNA. Here the sample spans about 150,000 clones, around 68% being singletons. Trimming shortened V by 4 bases and J by 2 bases, and 9 bases separated the two germline ends. The CDR3 runs 13 residues. Germline lookup yields CDR1 KGHSY and CDR2 FQNENV. On this clone: As yet, its antigen is unknown.

The source material was PBMCs. The V gene is TRBV16, the J gene TRBJ2-7, with D maybe TRBD2 (6 bases). The sequence came from a man under 40 in good health and CMV-seronegative. CDR3 residues: CASSLGLTYEQYF. The DNA of the CDR3 is TGTGCCAGCAGCCTGGGACTTACCTACGAGCAGTACTTC.